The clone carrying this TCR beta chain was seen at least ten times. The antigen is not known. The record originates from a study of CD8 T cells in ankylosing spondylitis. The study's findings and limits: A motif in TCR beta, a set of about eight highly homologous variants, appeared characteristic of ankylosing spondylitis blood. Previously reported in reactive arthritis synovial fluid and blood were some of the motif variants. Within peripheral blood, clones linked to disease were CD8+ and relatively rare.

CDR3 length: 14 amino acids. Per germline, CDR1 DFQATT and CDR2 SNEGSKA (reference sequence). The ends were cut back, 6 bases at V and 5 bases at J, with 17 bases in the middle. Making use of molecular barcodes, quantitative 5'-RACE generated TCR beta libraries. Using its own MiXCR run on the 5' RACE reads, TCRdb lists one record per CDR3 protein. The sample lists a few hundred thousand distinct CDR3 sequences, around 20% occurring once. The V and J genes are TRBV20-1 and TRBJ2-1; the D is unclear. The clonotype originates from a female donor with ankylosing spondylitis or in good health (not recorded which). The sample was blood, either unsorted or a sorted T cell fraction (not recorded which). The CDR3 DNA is TGCAGTGCCATCCCTTGGCGAATGCACAATGAGCAGTTCTTC. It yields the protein CSAIPWRMHNEQFF.